What follows describes a single T cell receptor (beta chain). The junction differs from germline at one of its ends, possibly a read error. This sample was included in a study of T cell clonotyping in hematopoietic cell transplantation. About the study: Cytoreduction preceded collection of pretransplant recipient samples.

CDR1 is SNHLY, CDR2 FYNNEI, per germline. The CDR3 has 13 amino acids. Time point here: recipient sample about 28 days before transplant, after cytoreduction. Recipients were bled about 28 days pretransplant and at posttransplant days 30, 100, 180. Clones were sequenced by immunoSEQ multiplex PCR, and TCRdb holds only the in-frame ones, with some missing. The sample holds about 19,000 clones, around 86% seen once. V is TRBV2 and J is TRBJ2-5; the D gene is possibly TRBD1 (6 bases). The source of this sequence is a man aged 45-65 years with acute myeloid leukemia. Some clones in this sample may be carry-over from other donors' samples. This material consisted of peripheral blood mononuclear cells, taken before stem cell transplant. CDR3 sequence (DNA): TGTGCCAGCAGTCCAAGGGGACAAGGGACCCAGTACTTC. Amino acid sequence: CASSPRGQGTQYF. Based on the CDR3 plus reference TRBV2 and TRBJ2-5, the full variable domain is EPEVTQTPSHQVTQMGQEVILRCVPISNHLYFYWYRQILGQKVEFLVSFYNNEISEKSEIFDDQFSVERPDGSNFTLKIRSTKLEDSAMYFCASSPRGQGTQYFGPGTRLLVL.